The rows below give T cell receptor beta chains drawn from one sample of a study of breast tumors, draining lymph nodes, adjacent tissues. TCRdb independently ran MiXCR on the multiplex PCR reads; one entry per CDR3 protein. Seen here are approximately 100,000 distinct CDR3 sequences, 30% observed once, and the top ten hold 4.5% to 7%. Specimen: axillary lymph node tissue. The origin of the receptors is a female donor with breast cancer. Some clones in this sample may be carry-over from other donors' samples. Both conserved end residues are trimmed from each CDR3. Fields, in order: V gene, clone size, D gene, CDR3 protein. A D gene is named only where the DNA matches it firmly. Rows give clone size only sometimes, using once, few, many, or a class for an expanded clone.

v_gene: TRBV12-3/TRBV12-4
abundance: many
d_gene: TRBD2
CDR3aa: ASSLTSGGDNEQF

v_gene: TRBV7-3
abundance: many
d_gene: .
CDR3aa: ASSLAAGLSYEQY

v_gene: TRBV7-3
abundance: many
d_gene: TRBD2
CDR3aa: ASSPTAGAGYNEQF

v_gene: TRBV20-1
abundance: .
d_gene: TRBD1
CDR3aa: SARRGGAVTTGELF

v_gene: TRBV6-5
abundance: many
d_gene: TRBD1
CDR3aa: ASSYPRDRGYNEQF

v_gene: TRBV19
abundance: .
d_gene: TRBD1
CDR3aa: ASSMVRGTSNQPQH

v_gene: TRBV19
abundance: many
d_gene: TRBD1
CDR3aa: ASSIGQGYTDTQY

v_gene: TRBV7-2
abundance: many
d_gene: .
CDR3aa: ASSTGYTGELF

v_gene: TRBV10-3
abundance: .
d_gene: TRBD2
CDR3aa: ATTGGGPHSSPYNEQF

v_gene: TRBV7-9
abundance: many
d_gene: .
CDR3aa: ASSLDFNEQF

v_gene: TRBV15
abundance: many
d_gene: .
CDR3aa: ATSRYVEETQY

v_gene: TRBV12-3/TRBV12-4
abundance: .
d_gene: .
CDR3aa: ASSFGSTDTQYFGPGTRLT